The 5 T cell receptor beta chains below come from one sample, sequenced in a study of cytotoxic CD8 clonotypes in ibrutinib-treated CLL. TCRdb's table, derived via immunoSEQ multiplex PCR, lists solely in-frame clones and lacks some. The sample lists over 65,000 clones; more than 60% were seen once. Source: PBMCs, taken after 12 months of ibrutinib treatment. These receptors were taken from a human donor with chronic lymphocytic leukemia.

V gene TRBV6-5 combines with J gene TRBJ1-2; D remains ambiguous. The CDR3 runs to 13 residues. The germline V and J ends were trimmed by 8 bases and 4 bases, with 14 bases remaining between them. In germline, CDR1 is MNHEY, CDR2 SVGAGI. CDR3 sequence (DNA): TGTGCCAGCCTAAATATCAGAGTCTATGGCTACACCTTC. This codes for CASLNIRVYGYTF.

V and J are TRBV6-6 and TRBJ1-6; the D is unclear. The CDR3 sequence is 15 residues long. Germline CDR1 is MNHNY and CDR2 is SVGAGI (reference sequence). The ends were cut back, 5 bases at V and 7 bases at J, with 15 bases in the middle. The DNA of the CDR3 is TGTGCCAGCAGTGGCGCAAGGAACGGGAATTCACCCCTCCACTTT. Its protein is CASSGARNGNSPLHF.

The chain recombines TRBV7-2 with TRBJ1-1; the D is unclear. V lost 1 base, J lost 8 bases, and 14 bases lay in between. The CDR3 runs 14 residues. CDR1 is SGHTA, CDR2 FQGNSA, per germline. The CDR3 region has the DNA TGTGCCAGCAGCTTAGGCGGAGGCGCCAACGAAGCTTTCTTT. This gives the protein CASSLGGGANEAFF.

The V and J genes are TRBV6-1 and TRBJ1-3, with D unresolved. This CDR3 has 13 amino acids. From germline, CDR1 is MNHNS and CDR2 SASEGT. The ends were cut back, 4 bases at V and 8 bases at J, with 12 bases in the middle. The CDR3 here is CASSAGGWDTIYF. CDR3 bases: TGTGCCAGCAGTGCGGGCGGGTGGGACACCATATATTTT.

The chain joins TRBV5-1 to TRBJ2-7, with unresolved D. This CDR3 contains 14 residues. Per germline, CDR1 SGHRS and CDR2 YFSETQ. Trimming removed 0 bases from V and 2 bases from J, with 9 bases in between. In DNA, the CDR3 is TGCGCCAGCAGCTTGGAAGGCGGACCCTACGAGCAGTACTTC. Its translation: CASSLEGGPYEQYF.